These 28 T cell receptor beta chains originate from one sample sequenced in a study of OX40 agonist ivuxolimab in advanced cancers. The library was produced with the immunoSEQ multiplex PCR assay. TCRdb stores this immuneACCESS table with in-frame sequences only. Part of the clones is absent; in the studies checked, under half of the shortfall reflects unresolved V genes, and no reason is known for the rest. This sample holds approximately 26,000 clones; about 90% were observed only once. The ten largest clonotypes hold 15% of the sample. The material was CD4+ or CD8+ T cells sorted from blood, obtained in a trial of the OX40 agonist ivuxolimab. The receptors stem from an adult with an advanced solid tumor such as melanoma, head and neck, liver or kidney cancer.

V usage is TRBV4-1 and J usage is TRBJ2-3; D ambiguous. CDR1 MGHRA and CDR2 YSYEKL come from the germline V gene. This CDR3 region has 14 residues. Deletions cut 4 bases from V and 1 base from J, with 9 bases between. The CDR3 region is CASSPREGTDTQYF. DNA for the CDR3: TGCGCCAGCAGCCCCCGAGAAGGCACAGATACGCAGTATTTT.

The chain recombines TRBV13 with TRBJ2-5, with D perhaps matching TRBD2 (6 bases). The better agreement between TRBJ2-7 and the DNA end casts doubt on the J call. The CDR3 loop spans 13 amino acids. The germline gives CDR1 PRHDT, CDR2 FYEKMQ (reference sequence). For the CDR3, the DNA is TGTGCCAGCAGCTTTGGGGGGACCGACGAGCAGTACTTC. Its protein product is CASSFGGTDEQYF.

The CDR3 DNA reads as TGTGCCAGCAATACTATAACTAGCGGACCATCCTACGAGCAGTACTTC. The encoded protein is CASNTITSGPSYEQYF. V is TRBV28 and J is TRBJ2-7; TRBD2 matches 8 bases. The length of the CDR3 is 16 residues. Trimming at V came to 7 bases and at J to 1 base, leaving 12 bases not matched to a gene. Germline loops: CDR1 MDHEN, CDR2 SYDVKM.

On this clone: An end of the junction differs from the germline gene, which may be a read error. This chain joins TRBV28 and TRBJ1-2; 9 nucleotides agree with TRBD1. The CDR3 is 15 amino acids. CDR1 is MDHEN and CDR2 is SYDVKM in the germline V gene. The CDR3 DNA sequence: TGTGCCAGCAGTATATGGACAGGGGCGGACTATGGCTACACCTTC. Its translation is CASSIWTGADYGYTF.

This chain joins TRBV5-4 and TRBJ2-7, with TRBD2 identical over 10 bases. The length of the CDR3 is 15 residues. The germline V gene encodes CDR1 SGHNT and CDR2 YYREEE (reference sequence). The V gene end was trimmed by 3 bases and the J gene end by 5 bases; junction bases not matched to a gene: 8. The CDR3 reads CASSWTSSGRDEQYF. In DNA, the CDR3 is TGTGCCAGCAGCTGGACCTCTAGCGGGAGAGACGAGCAGTACTTC. Drawing the rest from reference TRBV5-4 and TRBJ2-7, the complete variable domain is ETGVTQSPTHLIKTRGQQVTLRCSSQSGHNTVSWYQQALGQGPQFIFQYYREEENGRGNFPPRFSGLQFPNYSSELNVNALELDDSALYLCASSWTSSGRDEQYFGPGTRLTVT.

The chain carries TRBV19 and TRBJ1-1; a weak D match, TRBD1 (6 bases). V gave up 4 bases and J gave up 1 base, with 7 bases separating them. This CDR3 is 13 amino acids long. Germline CDR1 reads LNHDA; CDR2 reads SQIVND (reference sequence). The CDR3 loop reads CASSRTANTEAFF. The CDR3, as DNA: TGTGCCAGTAGTAGGACAGCGAACACTGAAGCTTTCTTT.

This clone occurred once. The chain recombines TRBV10-3 with TRBJ1-2; tentatively, D is TRBD1 (6 bases). The CDR3 has 16 amino acids. V lost 3 bases and J 1 base, leaving 15 bases between the germline ends. The germline V gene has CDR1 ENHRY and CDR2 SYGVKD. The CDR3 DNA is TGTGCCATCAGTGACCGCAACAGGGCGGATAACTATGGCTACACCTTC. Translation: CAISDRNRADNYGYTF.

The rearrangement links TRBV19 to TRBJ1-2; a possible D gene is TRBD1 (6 bases). V lost 8 bases to trimming and J lost 4 bases, with 14 bases between them. The germline CDR1 and CDR2 sequences are LNHDA and SQIVND (reference sequence). This CDR3 spans 13 amino acids. The CDR3 loop reads CASREQGFYGYTF. CDR3 nucleotides: TGTGCCAGTCGAGAACAGGGTTTCTATGGCTACACCTTC.

The gene calls are TRBV5-1 and TRBJ2-2; perhaps TRBD1 as D (6 bases). The CDR3 is 14 amino acids. Germline loops: CDR1 SGHRS, CDR2 YFSETQ. Trimming took 5 bases from V and 1 from J, leaving 9 bases between them. The CDR3 loop is CASRTGLNTGELFF. In nucleotides, the CDR3 is TGCGCCAGCAGGACAGGACTGAACACCGGGGAGCTGTTTTTT.

V usage is TRBV5-1 and J usage is TRBJ1-5; D not resolved. Germline CDR1 reads SGHRS; CDR2 reads YFSETQ. Trimming removed 0 bases at V and 5 bases at J, with 6 bases between. CDR3 length: 13 residues. CDR3 protein: CASSLGRDQPQHF. The CDR3 nucleotides are TGCGCCAGCAGCTTGGGCCGGGATCAGCCCCAGCATTTT.

The chain has TRBV28 and TRBJ2-7, with D possibly matching TRBD1 (7 bases). V lost 5 bases to trimming and J lost 0 bases, with 14 bases between them. This CDR3 has 15 residues. In germline, CDR1 is MDHEN, CDR2 SYDVKM. This CDR3 reads CASSRGRGISYEQYF. CDR3 bases: TGTGCCAGCAGTAGGGGGCGGGGAATCTCCTACGAGCAGTACTTC.

The chain uses TRBV4-1 and TRBJ2-7; possibly TRBD1 or TRBD2 for D (6 bases each). The V gene's germline CDR1 is MGHRA and CDR2 YSYEKL. V was clipped by 1 base and J by 2 bases, with 12 bases between them. This CDR3 has 15 amino acids. The CDR3 bases are TGCGCCAGCAGCCAAGCCACGGGGGCCGCCTACGAGCAGTACTTC. Residues: CASSQATGAAYEQYF.

V usage is TRBV6-5 and J usage is TRBJ2-1; D is uncertain. CDR1 MNHEY and CDR2 SVGAGI come from the germline V gene. This CDR3 is 15 amino acids long. Trimming stripped 2 bases from V and 5 bases from J, with 13 bases between. CDR3 sequence: CASSYNRQNDNEQFF. The CDR3 DNA follows: TGTGCCAGCAGTTACAACAGACAAAATGACAATGAGCAGTTCTTC.

J is TRBJ2-1 and V is TRBV4-3, with 8 bases matching TRBD2. This CDR3 has 13 residues. Germline trimming cut 0 bases from V and 10 bases from J; bases unmatched to any gene: 2. Germline V gene sequence: CDR1 LGHNA, CDR2 YSLEER. The CDR3 here is CASSQDTGGEQFF. CDR3 in DNA: TGCGCCAGCAGCCAAGATACGGGAGGGGAGCAGTTCTTC.

The chain links TRBV4-2 to TRBJ2-3; 12 bases are a match to TRBD2. Per germline, CDR1 LGHNA and CDR2 YNFKEQ. The CDR3 totals 17 residues. V lost 0 bases to trimming and J lost 1 base; unmatched junction nucleotides: 2. The CDR3 coding sequence is TGTGCCAGCAGCCAAGAGACTAGCGGGAGCGGCACAGATACGCAGTATTTT. Translation: CASSQETSGSGTDTQYF.

V gene TRBV9 combines with J gene TRBJ2-7, with 9 positions matching TRBD2. CDR1 and CDR2 (germline): SGDLS, YYNGEE. The CDR3 length is 15 residues. The V gene end was trimmed by 4 bases and the J gene end by 3 bases; junction bases not matched to a gene: 8. Written as DNA, the CDR3 is TGTGCCAGCAGCCCCGTAGCGGGAGTCCACTACGAGCAGTACTTC. Its protein is CASSPVAGVHYEQYF. Full variable domain (missing parts from reference TRBV9 and TRBJ2-7): DSGVTQTPKHLITATGQRVTLRCSPRSGDLSVYWYQQSLDQGLQFLIQYYNGEERAKGNILERFSAQQFPDLHSELNLSSLELGDSALYFCASSPVAGVHYEQYFGPGTRLTVT.

This rearrangement joins TRBV7-8 to TRBJ2-7; perhaps TRBD1 as D (6 bases). CDR3 length: 13 residues. Trimming took 2 bases from V and 2 from J, leaving 7 bases between them. Germline V gives CDR1 SGHVS, CDR2 FQNEAQ. The CDR3, as DNA: TGTGCCAGCAGCTTATCAGGGGCCTACGAGCAGTACTTC. Its protein product is CASSLSGAYEQYF.

The chain couples TRBV27 to TRBJ2-1, with D perhaps TRBD2 (5 bases). V lost 2 bases to trimming and J lost 8 bases, with 19 bases between them. The CDR3 length is 16 residues. The V gene's germline CDR1 is MNHEY and CDR2 SMNVEV (reference sequence). The CDR3: CASSLLASRGLDEQFF. DNA of the CDR3: TGTGCCAGCAGTTTACTCGCTAGCAGAGGGTTGGATGAGCAGTTCTTC.

This clone was observed a single time. The V call is TRBV4-2, the J call TRBJ1-4; D is unclear. The V gene lost 1 base and the J gene lost 3 bases, with 9 bases spanning the gap. The CDR3 consists of 15 residues. The germline V gene has CDR1 LGHNA and CDR2 YNFKEQ. The CDR3 reads CASSQVAESNEKLFF. The DNA of the CDR3 is TGTGCCAGCAGCCAAGTTGCGGAATCTAATGAAAAACTGTTTTTT.

J is TRBJ2-1 and V is TRBV2; 7 positions agree with TRBD2. The CDR3 contains 17 residues. Germline assignment: CDR1 SNHLY and CDR2 FYNNEI. Losses at the gene ends were 5 bases for V and 3 bases for J; bases not matched to a gene: 13. The CDR3 sequence is CASSKLPGGVGYNEQFF. The CDR3 nucleotides are TGTGCCAGCAGTAAACTACCGGGGGGAGTGGGCTACAATGAGCAGTTCTTC.

This clone appeared once. This chain uses TRBV28 with TRBJ1-1; D is perhaps TRBD1 (5 bases). Germline assignment: CDR1 MDHEN and CDR2 SYDVKM. The germline V and J ends were trimmed by 1 base and 4 bases, with 16 bases remaining between them. This CDR3 is built from 16 residues. CDR3 region: CASSLFTGTRSTEAFF. In DNA form, the CDR3 reads TGTGCCAGCAGTTTATTCACCGGGACCCGGAGCACTGAAGCTTTCTTT.

This clone was found once. The J gene is TRBJ2-1, the V gene TRBV6-5, with 11 nucleotides matching TRBD1. Trimming removed 6 bases from V and 7 bases from J; junction bases left unmatched: 8. The germline V gene has CDR1 MNHEY and CDR2 SVGAGI. The CDR3 contains 15 residues. The CDR3 nucleotides read TGTGCCAGCAGACAATCGGGGACAGGGGGGAATGAGCAGTTCTTC. Protein sequence: CASRQSGTGGNEQFF.

V usage is TRBV19 and J usage is TRBJ1-4; D gene uncertain. Germline CDR1 is LNHDA and CDR2 is SQIVND (reference sequence). The CDR3 is made up of 13 amino acids. V gave up 2 bases and J gave up 10 bases, with 11 bases separating them. CDR3 bases: TGTGCCAGTAGTATAATACACGGAGGAAAACTGTTTTTT. Translated: CASSIIHGGKLFF. The full variable domain, in which reference TRBV19 and TRBJ1-4 provide the parts outside the CDR3, is DGGITQSPKYLFRKEGQNVTLSCEQNLNHDAMYWYRQDPGQGLRLIYYSQIVNDFQKGDIAEGYSVSREKKESFPLTVTSAQKNPTAFYLCASSIIHGGKLFFGSGTQLSVL.

V is TRBV29-1 and J is TRBJ2-1; possible D gene TRBD1, 5 bases. The CDR3 loop spans 15 amino acids. CDR1 is SQVTM and CDR2 is ANQGSEA in the germline V gene. The V end was cut by 2 bases, the J end by 10 bases, with 21 bases between. In DNA form, the CDR3 reads TGCAGCGTTGAAATGGCAGGGAAATTGTCATGGGAGCAGTTCTTC. Translated, it gives CSVEMAGKLSWEQFF.

V usage is TRBV19 and J usage is TRBJ2-7, with TRBD2 identical over 9 bases. CDR1 and CDR2 (germline): LNHDA, SQIVND (reference sequence). After removal of 6 bases from V and 2 bases from J, the junction contained 5 bases not matched to a gene. The CDR3 loop spans 14 amino acids. In DNA form, the CDR3 reads TGTGCCAGTAGGACAGCGGGGGGAGCCTACGAGCAGTACTTC. Translating it yields CASRTAGGAYEQYF. The variable domain in full, with the rest retrieved from reference TRBV19 and TRBJ2-7, is DGGITQSPKYLFRKEGQNVTLSCEQNLNHDAMYWYRQDPGQGLRLIYYSQIVNDFQKGDIAEGYSVSREKKESFPLTVTSAQKNPTAFYLCASRTAGGAYEQYFGPGTRLTVT.

Turning to this clone: This sample includes further DNA sequences coding for the same CDR3. This rearrangement joins TRBV5-1 to TRBJ2-5; D unclear. Trimming removed 0 bases from V and 4 bases from J, with 4 bases in between. Germline V gives CDR1 SGHRS, CDR2 YFSETQ. The CDR3 runs to 12 residues. The CDR3 coding sequence is TGCGCCAGCAGCTTGGTAGGAGAGACCCAGTACTTC. It codes for CASSLVGETQYF. The entire variable domain, with the rest obtained from reference TRBV5-1 and TRBJ2-5, is as follows: KAGVTQTPRYLIKTRGQQVTLSCSPISGHRSVSWYQQTPGQGLQFLFEYFSETQRNKGNFPGRFSGRQFSNSRSEMNVSTLELGDSALYLCASSLVGETQYFGPGTRLLVL.

This clone appeared a single time. The rearrangement links TRBV5-1 to TRBJ2-3, with 7 nucleotides matching TRBD2. CDR1 is SGHRS, CDR2 YFSETQ, per germline. This CDR3 contains 15 residues. V shed 5 bases and J 3 bases; nucleotides not matched to a gene: 9. The CDR3 coding sequence is TGCGCCAGCAGACAGCTAGGCGGGAGTACAGATACGCAGTATTTT. This codes for CASRQLGGSTDTQYF.

The rearrangement links TRBV9 to TRBJ1-4, with D maybe TRBD1 (6 bases). The length of the CDR3 is 14 residues. V lost 0 bases to trimming and J lost 7 bases, with 10 bases between them. Germline V gene sequence: CDR1 SGDLS, CDR2 YYNGEE. CDR3 bases: TGTGCCAGCAGCGTAGAGGGGGGAGGTGAAAAACTGTTTTTT. Protein product: CASSVEGGGEKLFF.